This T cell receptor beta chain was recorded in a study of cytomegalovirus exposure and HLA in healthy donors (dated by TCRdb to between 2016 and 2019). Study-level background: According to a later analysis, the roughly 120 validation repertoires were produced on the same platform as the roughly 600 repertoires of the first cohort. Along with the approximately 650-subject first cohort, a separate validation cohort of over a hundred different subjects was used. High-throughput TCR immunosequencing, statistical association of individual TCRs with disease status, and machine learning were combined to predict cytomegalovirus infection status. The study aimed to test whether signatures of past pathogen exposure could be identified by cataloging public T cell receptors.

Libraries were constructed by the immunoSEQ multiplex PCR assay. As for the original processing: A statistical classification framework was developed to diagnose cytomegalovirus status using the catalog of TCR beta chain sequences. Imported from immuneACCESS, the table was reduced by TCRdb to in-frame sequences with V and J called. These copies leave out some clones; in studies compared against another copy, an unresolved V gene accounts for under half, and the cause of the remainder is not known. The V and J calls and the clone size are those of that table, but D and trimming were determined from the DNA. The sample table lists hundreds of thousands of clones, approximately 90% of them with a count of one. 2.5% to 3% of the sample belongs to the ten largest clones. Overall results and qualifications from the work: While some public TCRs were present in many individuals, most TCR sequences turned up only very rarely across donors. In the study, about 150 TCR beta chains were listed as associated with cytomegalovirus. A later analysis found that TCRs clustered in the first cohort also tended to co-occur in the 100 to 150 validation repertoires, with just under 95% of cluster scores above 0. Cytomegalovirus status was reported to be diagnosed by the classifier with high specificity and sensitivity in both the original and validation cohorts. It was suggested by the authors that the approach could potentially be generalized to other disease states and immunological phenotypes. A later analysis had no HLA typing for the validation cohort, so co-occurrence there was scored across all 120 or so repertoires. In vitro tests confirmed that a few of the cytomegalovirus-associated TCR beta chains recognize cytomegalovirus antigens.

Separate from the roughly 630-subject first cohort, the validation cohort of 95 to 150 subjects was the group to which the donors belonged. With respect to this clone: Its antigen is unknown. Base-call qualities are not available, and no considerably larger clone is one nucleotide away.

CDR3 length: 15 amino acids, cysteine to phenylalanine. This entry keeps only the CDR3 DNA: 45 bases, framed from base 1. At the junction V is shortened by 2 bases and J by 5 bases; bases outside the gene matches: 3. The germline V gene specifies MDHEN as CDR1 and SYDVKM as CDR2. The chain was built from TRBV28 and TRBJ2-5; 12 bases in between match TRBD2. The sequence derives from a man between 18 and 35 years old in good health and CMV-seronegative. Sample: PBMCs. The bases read TGTGCCAGCAGTTTACCGACTAGCGGGGGTGAGACCCAGTACTTC. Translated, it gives CASSLPTSGGETQYF.